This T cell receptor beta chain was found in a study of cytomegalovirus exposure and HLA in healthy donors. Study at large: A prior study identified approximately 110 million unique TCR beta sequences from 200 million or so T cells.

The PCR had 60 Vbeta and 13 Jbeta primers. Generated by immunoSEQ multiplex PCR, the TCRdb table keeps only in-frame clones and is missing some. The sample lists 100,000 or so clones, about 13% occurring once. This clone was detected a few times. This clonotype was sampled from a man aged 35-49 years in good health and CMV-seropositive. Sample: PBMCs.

CDR3 region: CASSLGGGLSYEQYF. The CDR3 nucleotides are TGTGCCAGCAGCTTAGGAGGGGGCCTCTCCTACGAGCAGTACTTC. The chain uses TRBV7-2 and TRBJ2-7, with TRBD1 matching 7 bases. Germline V CDR1 and CDR2: SGHTA, FQGNSA. V was pared by 1 base and J by 0 bases, with 3 bases of the junction left unmatched. This CDR3 is 15 amino acids long.